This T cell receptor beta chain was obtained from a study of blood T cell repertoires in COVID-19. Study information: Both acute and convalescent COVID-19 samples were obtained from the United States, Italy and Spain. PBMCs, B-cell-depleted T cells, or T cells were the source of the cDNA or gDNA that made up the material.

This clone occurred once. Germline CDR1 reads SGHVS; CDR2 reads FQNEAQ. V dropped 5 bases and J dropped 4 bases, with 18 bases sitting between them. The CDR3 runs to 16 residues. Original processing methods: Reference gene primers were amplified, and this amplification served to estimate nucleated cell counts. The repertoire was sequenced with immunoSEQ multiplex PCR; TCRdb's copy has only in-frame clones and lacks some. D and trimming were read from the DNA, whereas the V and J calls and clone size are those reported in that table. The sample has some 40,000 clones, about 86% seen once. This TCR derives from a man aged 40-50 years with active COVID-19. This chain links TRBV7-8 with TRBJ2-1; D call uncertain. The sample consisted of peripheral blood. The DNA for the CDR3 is TGTGCCAGCAGCCTAGATGCCGGGTCTCCTTACAATGAGCAGTTCTTC. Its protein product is CASSLDAGSPYNEQFF. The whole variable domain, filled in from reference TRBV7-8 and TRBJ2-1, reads GAGVSQSPRYKVAKRGQDVALRCDPISGHVSLFWYQQALGQGPEFLTYFQNEAQLDKSGLPSDRFFAERPEGSVSTLKIQRTQQEDSAVYLCASSLDAGSPYNEQFFGPGTRLTVL.